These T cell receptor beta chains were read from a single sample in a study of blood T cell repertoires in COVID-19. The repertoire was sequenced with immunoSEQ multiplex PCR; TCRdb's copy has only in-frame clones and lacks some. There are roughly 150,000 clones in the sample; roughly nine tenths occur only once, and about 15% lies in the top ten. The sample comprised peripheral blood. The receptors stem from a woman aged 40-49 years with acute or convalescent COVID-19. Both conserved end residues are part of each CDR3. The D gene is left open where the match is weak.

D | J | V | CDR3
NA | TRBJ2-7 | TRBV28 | CASSLYPHKYF
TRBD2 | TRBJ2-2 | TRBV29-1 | CSAPTRGVTNTGELFF
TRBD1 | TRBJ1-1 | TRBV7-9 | CASSQDRFGAEAFF
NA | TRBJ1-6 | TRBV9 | CASSAAVGTQGSPLHF
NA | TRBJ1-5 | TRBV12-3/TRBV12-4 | CASTTGNQPQHF
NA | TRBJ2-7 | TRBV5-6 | CASSLGPLDSLYEQYF
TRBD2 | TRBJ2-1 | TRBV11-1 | CASSWGLAGVGNEQFF
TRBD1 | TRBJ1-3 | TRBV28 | CASSLSGTGNSGNTIYF
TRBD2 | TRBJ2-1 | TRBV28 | CASRATSRNEQFF
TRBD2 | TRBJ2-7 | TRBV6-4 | CASRPGLAGGPYEQYF
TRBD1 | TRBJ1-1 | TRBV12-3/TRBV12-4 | CASSLDRMRAFF
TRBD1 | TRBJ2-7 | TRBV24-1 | CATSDFGTGGNEQYF
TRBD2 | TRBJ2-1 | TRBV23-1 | CASSHLTGTSAYNEQFF
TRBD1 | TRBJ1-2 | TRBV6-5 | CASISRQGYGYTF
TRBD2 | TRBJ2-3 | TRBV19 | CASSGGTSGAVNTDTQYF
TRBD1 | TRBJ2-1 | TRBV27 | CASSSLHTGGIGSSGEQFF
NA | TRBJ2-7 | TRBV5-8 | CASSSKTYEQYF
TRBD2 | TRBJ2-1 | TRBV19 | CASSGSGLARNNEQFF
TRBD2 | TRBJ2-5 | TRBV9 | CASSPSRAGGEFQETQYF
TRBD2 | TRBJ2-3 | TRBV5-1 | CASKGLAGGTDTQYF
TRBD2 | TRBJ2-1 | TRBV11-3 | CASSPWTSGSLGEQFF
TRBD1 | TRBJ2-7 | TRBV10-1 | CASSQIRDRVGEQYF
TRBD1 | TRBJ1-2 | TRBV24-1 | CATSVLTGF
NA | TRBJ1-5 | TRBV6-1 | CASSDGHMGYSNQPQHF
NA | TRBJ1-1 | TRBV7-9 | CASSLMYPVKNSEAFF
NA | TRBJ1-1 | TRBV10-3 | CAISPSNTEAFF
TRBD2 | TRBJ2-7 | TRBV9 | CASSIGGGASYEQYF
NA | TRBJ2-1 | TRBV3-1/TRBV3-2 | CASSQEELMREQFF
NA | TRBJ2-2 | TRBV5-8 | CASSLRVAGNTGELFF
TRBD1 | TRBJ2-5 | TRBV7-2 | CASSLDQGVATQYF
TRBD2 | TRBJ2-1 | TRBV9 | CASSEARLAEYNEQFF
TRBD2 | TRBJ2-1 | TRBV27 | CASSLSEVWIRTSGRNEQFF
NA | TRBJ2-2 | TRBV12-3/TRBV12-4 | CASSSVGLELFF
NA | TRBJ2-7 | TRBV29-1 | CSVEEPPLAGLTYEQYF
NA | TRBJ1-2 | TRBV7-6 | CATEPGQLGYTF
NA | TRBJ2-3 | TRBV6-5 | CASSYFPVRTDTQYF
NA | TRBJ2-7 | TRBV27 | CASSLYPDGGLYEQYF